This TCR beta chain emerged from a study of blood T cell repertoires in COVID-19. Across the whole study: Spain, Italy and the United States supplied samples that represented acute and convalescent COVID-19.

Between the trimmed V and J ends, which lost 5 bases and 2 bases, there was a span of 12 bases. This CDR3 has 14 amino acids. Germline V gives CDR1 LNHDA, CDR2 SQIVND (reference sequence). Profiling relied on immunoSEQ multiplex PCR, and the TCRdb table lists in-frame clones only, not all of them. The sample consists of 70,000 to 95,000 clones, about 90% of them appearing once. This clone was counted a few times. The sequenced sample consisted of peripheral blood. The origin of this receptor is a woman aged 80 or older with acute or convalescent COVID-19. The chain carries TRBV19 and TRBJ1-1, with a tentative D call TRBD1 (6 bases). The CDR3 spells CASSEPGHNTEAFF. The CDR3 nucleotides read TGTGCCAGTAGTGAGCCGGGACATAACACTGAAGCTTTCTTT.